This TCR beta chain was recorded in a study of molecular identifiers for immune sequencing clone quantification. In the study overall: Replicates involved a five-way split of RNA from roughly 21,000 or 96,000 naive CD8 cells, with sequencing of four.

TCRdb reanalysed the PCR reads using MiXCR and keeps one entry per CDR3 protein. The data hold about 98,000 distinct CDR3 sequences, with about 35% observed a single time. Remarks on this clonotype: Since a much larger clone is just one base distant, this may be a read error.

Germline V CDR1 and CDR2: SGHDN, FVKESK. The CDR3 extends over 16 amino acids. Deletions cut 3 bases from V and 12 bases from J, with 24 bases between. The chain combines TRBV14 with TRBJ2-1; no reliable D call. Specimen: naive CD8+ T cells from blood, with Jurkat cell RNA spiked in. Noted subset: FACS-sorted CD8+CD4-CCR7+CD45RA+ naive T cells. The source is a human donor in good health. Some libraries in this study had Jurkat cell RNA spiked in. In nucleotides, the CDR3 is TGTGCCAGCAGCCAGCAACACGACCGGGCCGGAGATTGGCAGTTCTTC. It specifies CASSQQHDRAGDWQFF.